This T cell receptor beta chain was found in a study of technical replicates of blood from several donors. CDR3 length equals 13 residues. Trimming took 1 base from V and 1 from J, leaving 4 bases between them. CDR1 and CDR2 (germline): SEHNR, FQNEAQ (reference sequence). Sequenced by immunoSEQ multiplex PCR; TCRdb stores in-frame clones only, minus some. The data show nearly 70,000 clones, with 80% to 95% seen just once and around 4.5% held by the top ten. The clonotype comes from a human donor in good health. Some clones in this sample may be carry-over from other donors' samples. Source material: PBMCs. The genes are TRBV7-9 and TRBJ1-1; D is unclear. In nucleotides, the CDR3 is TGTGCCAGCAGCTTAGTCGGGAACACTGAAGCTTTCTTT. Its protein product is CASSLVGNTEAFF.